This paragraph reports one T cell receptor beta chain. Its antigen is currently unknown. Produced via immunoSEQ multiplex PCR; TCRdb's table is partial and in-frame only. In the table there are about 66,000 clones, 95% to 97% of which are singletons. The source of the sample is a study of cytomegalovirus exposure and HLA in healthy donors. Broader study findings: It was fewer than 200 TCR beta chains that were listed as cytomegalovirus-associated.

The germline CDR1 and CDR2 sequences are SNHLY and FYNNEI. Trimming cost V 0 bases and J 9 bases, with 15 bases left between them. The CDR3 contains 15 residues. V usage is TRBV2 and J usage is TRBJ2-4; D might be TRBD1 (5 bases). This TCR was recovered from a woman aged 18-29 years in good health and CMV-seropositive. The source material was PBMCs. The CDR3 reads CASSEATVPNGIQYF. The CDR3 DNA follows: TGTGCCAGCAGTGAAGCGACAGTCCCTAATGGCATTCAGTACTTC.